The table lists the clone carrying this T cell receptor beta chain with a few counts. Its antigen is currently unknown. Amplification of TCR beta CDR3 regions used RNA transcripts. RT-PCR in the first round used HTBI primers; a second-round multiplex PCR followed. Via MiXCR, TCRdb re-called the multiplex PCR reads, giving one row per CDR3 protein. This table has 900,000 to 1,200,000 distinct CDR3 sequences, less than 45% appearing once. The data originate from a study of Graves' ophthalmopathy and Graves' hyperthyroidism. Study observations and caveats: For separating ophthalmopathy from stable hyperthyroidism, a 13-signature model gave 85% to 90% sensitivity and 65% to 82% specificity.

The CDR3 runs 13 residues. Germline assignment: CDR1 SNHLY and CDR2 FYNNEI. Deletions cut 6 bases from V and 1 base from J, with 6 bases between. Hyperthyroidism patients, all newly diagnosed, had under 2 months' duration and ages of 18 to 65. The origin of this receptor is an adult man with Graves' hyperthyroidism. Material for sequencing was peripheral blood or thyroid tissue (not recorded which). The chain is built from TRBV2 and TRBJ1-4, with D unresolved. The DNA of the CDR3 is TGTGCCAGCAGGGGCGGAACTAATGAAAAACTGTTTTTT. Protein: CASRGGTNEKLFF.